Described below is a single TCR beta chain sequence and its context. The Seattle patients joined while their infection was active and were tracked longitudinally afterward. The data were taken from a study of blood T cell repertoires in COVID-19. J gave up 1 base and V 6 bases, and 2 bases lay outside the gene matches. CDR3 length: 13 residues. Germline lookup yields CDR1 KGHSH and CDR2 LQKENI. Original analysis: Estimated nucleated cell counts came from reference gene primer amplification. Produced via immunoSEQ multiplex PCR; TCRdb's table is partial and in-frame only. For V, J and clone size, that table is used; D and trimming come from the DNA. The sample consists of a few hundred thousand clones, approximately 86% of them appearing once.

The sequence was collected from a woman aged 60-75 years with COVID-19, enrolled during active disease. Specimen: peripheral blood. V and J are TRBV18 and TRBJ1-1; 7 bases are a match to TRBD1. The CDR3 loop is CASSQGENTEAFF. CDR3 sequence (DNA): TGTGCCAGCTCGCAGGGGGAGAACACTGAAGCTTTCTTT.